Given below is one TCR beta chain in context. These data originate in a study of blood T cell repertoires in COVID-19. The CDR3 is 14 residues long. CDR1 MNHEY and CDR2 SVGAGI come from the germline V gene. Germline trimming cut 5 bases from V and 2 bases from J; bases unmatched to any gene: 5. In the authors' workflow: Cell counts per sample came from amplifying reference gene primers. Only in-frame clones appear in the TCRdb table, and some are missing; sequencing was by immunoSEQ multiplex PCR. The DNA was the basis for D and trimming; V, J and clone size are from that table. The repertoire holds some 200,000 clones, with 81% as singletons. Followed over time, Seattle patients had been enrolled while infection was active.

This TCR came from a woman aged 80 or older with COVID-19, enrolled during active disease. Sequencing was done on a sample of peripheral blood. This sequence joins TRBV6-5 and TRBJ2-7; 8 nucleotides align to TRBD2. CDR3 DNA sequence: TGTGCCAGCAGTCAATGGGGACTAGCCTACGAGCAGTACTTC. It yields the protein CASSQWGLAYEQYF.